The 20 T cell receptor beta chains presented below share a single source sample, sequenced in a study of shared clonotypes between healthy human individuals. TCRdb's table, derived via immunoSEQ multiplex PCR, lists solely in-frame clones and lacks some. Altogether fewer than 850,000 clones are present, about two thirds being singletons, with the ten largest covering less than 2%. The sequencing sample was made of memory CD4+ T cells sorted from blood. The subset here: CD45RA-negative fraction. The receptors shown here come from a woman aged 30 to 39 in good health.

This clone was seen once. The V call is TRBV7-9, the J call TRBJ2-3; D may be TRBD2 (6 bases). CDR1 is SEHNR, CDR2 FQNEAQ, per germline (reference sequence). The CDR3 is made up of 14 amino acids. Trimming stripped 4 bases from V and 6 bases from J, with 14 bases between. CDR3 DNA sequence: TGTGCCAGCAGCTCAGAAATGGGGAGGGATACGCAGTATTTT. It codes for CASSSEMGRDTQYF.

The chain uses TRBV7-9 and TRBJ2-7; D unclear. Germline assignment: CDR1 SEHNR and CDR2 FQNEAQ (reference sequence). CDR3 length equals 11 residues. The V and J ends lost 1 base and 12 bases respectively, with 10 bases between them. For the CDR3, the DNA is TGTGCCAGCAGCTTAGGTGTCATTCGGTACTTC. It specifies CASSLGVIRYF.

The rearrangement uses TRBV28 and TRBJ2-3; TRBD2 agrees at 7 bases. The V gene end was trimmed by 5 bases and the J gene end by 6 bases; junction bases not matched to a gene: 8. The CDR3 extends over 14 amino acids. Looked up from germline, CDR1 is MDHEN and CDR2 is SYDVKM. The CDR3 here is CASSRAGRDDTQYF. The CDR3 nucleotides are TGTGCCAGCAGTCGAGCGGGAAGGGACGATACGCAGTATTTT.

The V and J genes are TRBV7-9 and TRBJ1-1, with a tentative D call TRBD1 (6 bases). V gave up 3 bases and J gave up 3 bases, with 11 bases separating them. The CDR3 has 14 residues. The germline V gene encodes CDR1 SEHNR and CDR2 FQNEAQ (reference sequence). The CDR3 DNA is TGTGCCAGCAGCTTTGGCCAGGGGCACACTGAAGCTTTCTTT. Its translation: CASSFGQGHTEAFF.

This clone was seen more than once but under ten times. V gene TRBV5-6 combines with J gene TRBJ2-2, with 7 nucleotides matching TRBD2. With V trimmed by 2 bases and J by 5 bases, 9 bases remained unmatched. Germline CDR1 SGHDT, CDR2 YYEEEE. The CDR3 is made up of 16 amino acids. Here the CDR3 DNA reads TGTGCCAGCAGCTTAATCAGCGGGGTCGGAACCGGGGAGCTGTTTTTT. It is translated as CASSLISGVGTGELFF.

This chain links TRBV10-2 with TRBJ2-5; TRBD1 aligns across 8 bases. From germline, CDR1 is WSHSY and CDR2 SAAADI. This CDR3 has 16 amino acids. The trim removed 0 bases at V and 2 bases at J, leaving 5 bases unmatched. CDR3 loop: CASSESAGGAQETQYF. In DNA form, the CDR3 reads TGCGCCAGCAGTGAGTCCGCAGGGGGCGCACAAGAGACCCAGTACTTC.

The CDR3 bases are TGCGCCAGCAGCTGGACTAGTGGACAGAAATACAATGAGCAGTTCTTC. Translation gives CASSWTSGQKYNEQFF. This chain uses TRBV5-1 with TRBJ2-1; TRBD2 is a possible D gene (7 bases). The CDR3 runs 16 residues. Trimming removed 3 bases at V and 4 bases at J, with 17 bases between. Germline CDR1 is SGHRS and CDR2 is YFSETQ. Variable domain in full (rest from reference TRBV5-1 and TRBJ2-1): KAGVTQTPRYLIKTRGQQVTLSCSPISGHRSVSWYQQTPGQGLQFLFEYFSETQRNKGNFPGRFSGRQFSNSRSEMNVSTLELGDSALYLCASSWTSGQKYNEQFFGPGTRLTVL.

The chain is built from TRBV7-9 and TRBJ2-5; TRBD2 is a possible D gene (5 bases). V dropped 3 bases and J dropped 0 bases, with 11 bases sitting between them. Germline CDR1 and CDR2: SEHNR and FQNEAQ (reference sequence). The CDR3 sequence is 15 residues long. The CDR3 sequence is CASSFPPGDQETQYF. Here the CDR3 DNA reads TGTGCCAGCAGCTTCCCTCCCGGGGACCAAGAGACCCAGTACTTC.

This chain joins TRBV7-2 and TRBJ2-2; D call uncertain. V shed 2 bases and J shed 3 bases, with 7 bases lying between them. This CDR3 is 14 amino acids long. Germline V gene sequence: CDR1 SGHTA, CDR2 FQGNSA. As DNA, the CDR3 is TGTGCCAGCAGCTTATTAAGGGACACCGGGGAGCTGTTTTTT. This translates into CASSLLRDTGELFF.

This clone was recorded once. This chain connects TRBV5-1 to TRBJ2-2; TRBD2 matches at 8 bases. V dropped 0 bases and J dropped 4; count of bases not matched to a gene: 11. The CDR3 runs 18 residues. In germline, CDR1 is SGHRS, CDR2 YFSETQ. The CDR3 nucleotides are TGCGCCAGCAGCTTGGTTCTAGCGGGCGGGCCGAGCACCGGGGAGCTGTTTTTT. This gives the protein CASSLVLAGGPSTGELFF.

J is TRBJ1-4 and V is TRBV7-8, with D tentatively TRBD1 (6 bases). CDR3 length equals 17 residues. Germline V gives CDR1 SGHVS, CDR2 FQNEAQ. Trimming pared 2 bases from V and 0 bases from J, leaving 13 bases between. In nucleotides, the CDR3 is TGTGCCAGCAGCTTATACAGGGTTCCTGCAACTAATGAAAAACTGTTTTTT. This gives the protein CASSLYRVPATNEKLFF.

J is TRBJ2-7 and V is TRBV6-1, with TRBD2 as a possible D gene (5 bases). From germline, CDR1 is MNHNS and CDR2 SASEGT. This CDR3 region has 15 residues. Trimming stripped 5 bases from V and 1 base from J, with 15 bases between. DNA of the CDR3: TGTGCCAGCAGTCCTCGAAAAGCGGAGTCCTACGAGCAGTACTTC. Translated: CASSPRKAESYEQYF.

The chain recombines TRBV5-1 with TRBJ1-5; a possible D gene is TRBD1 (5 bases). Looked up from germline, CDR1 is SGHRS and CDR2 is YFSETQ. This CDR3 spans 14 amino acids. Trimming removed 2 bases from V and 5 bases from J, with 11 bases in between. The CDR3 bases are TGCGCCAGCAGCTTAAGCGGGGGAGATCAGCCCCAGCATTTT. The encoded protein is CASSLSGGDQPQHF. Full variable domain (outside the CDR3, taken from reference TRBV5-1 and TRBJ1-5): KAGVTQTPRYLIKTRGQQVTLSCSPISGHRSVSWYQQTPGQGLQFLFEYFSETQRNKGNFPGRFSGRQFSNSRSEMNVSTLELGDSALYLCASSLSGGDQPQHFGDGTRLSIL.

This clone occurred once. V and J are TRBV7-9 and TRBJ1-1; D remains ambiguous. This CDR3 comprises 14 residues. Germline CDR1 reads SEHNR; CDR2 reads FQNEAQ (reference sequence). Trimming removed 4 bases at V and 0 bases at J, with 9 bases between. The CDR3 region has the DNA TGTGCCAGCAGCTACGTTCGGTTGAACACTGAAGCTTTCTTT. It yields the protein CASSYVRLNTEAFF.

This clone was found once. The rearrangement joins TRBV19 to TRBJ2-1; 7 nucleotides match TRBD1. From germline, CDR1 is LNHDA and CDR2 SQIVND (reference sequence). Trimming took 6 bases from V and 6 from J; bases not matched to a gene: 5. The CDR3 length is 13 residues. The CDR3 bases are TGTGCCAGTAGCTATGACAGGGTCAATGAGCAGTTCTTC. This codes for CASSYDRVNEQFF.

The chain recombines TRBV6-1 with TRBJ1-5; no firm D call. The V gene's germline CDR1 is MNHNS and CDR2 SASEGT. Deletions cut 2 bases from V and 0 bases from J, with 11 bases between. The CDR3 has 16 amino acids. The CDR3 region has the DNA TGTGCCAGCAGTGAATCGAGGACGGCTAGCAATCAGCCCCAGCATTTT. Its translation: CASSESRTASNQPQHF.

A note on this clone: The junction and the germline gene differ at one end; a read error may be behind it. This chain uses TRBV2 with TRBJ2-1; a weak D match, TRBD1 (6 bases). Germline CDR1 SNHLY, CDR2 FYNNEI. This CDR3 contains 12 residues. DNA of the CDR3: TGTGCCAGCTCCCCAGAGGGCAGGGGTCGGGTCTTC. It translates to CASSPEGRGRVF.

The genes are TRBV14 and TRBJ2-7; 9 bases line up with TRBD2. The germline gives CDR1 SGHDN, CDR2 FVKESK. The CDR3 consists of 17 residues. The J segment lost 4 bases and the V segment lost 1 base, leaving 11 bases of the junction unmatched. In DNA, the CDR3 is TGTGCCAGCAGCCAAGGGGATTTTAGCGGGAGAGCATACGAGCAGTACTTC. Protein sequence: CASSQGDFSGRAYEQYF.

This clone was recorded a few times. This chain connects TRBV5-1 to TRBJ2-2; perhaps TRBD2 as D (7 bases). This CDR3 comprises 15 residues. The V end was cut by 0 bases, the J end by 7 bases, with 13 bases between. In germline, CDR1 is SGHRS, CDR2 YFSETQ. CDR3 DNA sequence: TGCGCCAGCAGCTTGGCTTCGGGGGGCCTCGGGGAGCTGTTTTTT. Its protein is CASSLASGGLGELFF.

The chain links TRBV30 to TRBJ1-3; tentative D call: TRBD1 (6 bases). Trimming stripped 4 bases from V and 1 base from J, with 17 bases between. This CDR3 is built from 16 residues. Per the germline V gene, CDR1 is GTSNPN and CDR2 is SVGIG (reference sequence). The CDR3 loop is CAWTVPGAPSGNTIYF. CDR3 in DNA: TGTGCCTGGACCGTACCAGGGGCTCCGTCTGGAAACACCATATATTTT.